Listed below are T cell receptor beta chains from one sample, sequenced in a study of CD8 T cell repertoires and HIV-1 epitope variants. These receptors have no identified antigens. Clones were sequenced by immunoSEQ multiplex PCR, and TCRdb holds only the in-frame ones, with some missing. The sample yields fewer than 6,000 clones, roughly 71% seen once. Source material: cultured CD8+ T cells derived from PBMCs. All receptors come from a male donor with HIV. Both conserved end residues are part of each CDR3. A D gene is named only where the DNA matches it firmly. Clone size, where shown, is once, few, many, or a class for clones that have expanded.

-	TRBV28	-	TRBJ2-7	TGTGCCAGCACCTGGGGCCGCTACGAGCAGTACTTC	CASTWGRYEQYF
-	TRBV6-5	-	TRBJ2-7	TGTGCCAGCAAAAAGCCTGACCCAACCTACGAGCAGTACTTC	CASKKPDPTYEQYF
TRBD1	TRBV23-1	once	TRBJ2-7	TGCGCCAGCAGTCAATCGGGGCCACAGGGGCACTACGAGCAGTACTTC	CASSQSGPQGHYEQYF
-	TRBV10-3	-	TRBJ1-2	TGTGCCATCAGCGCCATTTCTTACAGCTATGGCTACACCTTC	CAISAISYSYGYTF
-	TRBV5-1	-	TRBJ2-5	TGCGCCAGCAGCTCATGGACGGCCCAAGAGACCCAGTACTTC	CASSSWTAQETQYF
-	TRBV11-2	-	TRBJ2-5	TGTGCCAGCAGCTTAGCCCGTCCTGAGACCCAGTACTTC	CASSLARPETQYF
TRBD1	TRBV11-3	-	TRBJ1-1	TGTGCCAGCAGCGGACAGGGCACTGAAGCTTTCTTT	CASSGQGTEAFF
-	TRBV4-3	-	TRBJ2-6	TGCGCCAGCAGCCTTGTTGGGGGAGGCCCCTCTGGGGCCAACGTCCTGACTTTC	CASSLVGGGPSGANVLTF
TRBD1	TRBV12-5	-	TRBJ2-7	TGTGCAAAAAACAGGGGTTACGAGCAGTACTTC	CAKNRGYEQYF
-	TRBV4-1	-	TRBJ2-3	TGCGCCAGCAGCCAAGATCCCTGGGGACTCCCCACAGATACGCAGTATTTT	CASSQDPWGLPTDTQYF
-	TRBV7-6	few	TRBJ2-1	TGTGCCAGCAGCTTATCTGGTGAGCAGTTCTTC	CASSLSGEQFF
-	TRBV23-1	-	TRBJ2-5	TGCGCCAGCAGTCAATCCCGGGGGTCCCAAGAGACCCAGTACTTC	CASSQSRGSQETQYF
-	TRBV6-6	few	TRBJ2-7	TGTGCCAGCAGTTATGAGGGGATCGGGTACGAGCAGTACTTC	CASSYEGIGYEQYF
-	TRBV5-6	-	TRBJ1-6	TGTGCCAGCAGCTTATGGGAGGAGGATTCACCCCTCCACTTT	CASSLWEEDSPLHF
TRBD1	TRBV7-2	-	TRBJ2-7	TGTGCCAGCAGCTCGGAAGGGACAGGGGATAACTCCTACGAGCAGTACTTC	CASSSEGTGDNSYEQYF
TRBD1	TRBV7-9	-	TRBJ2-1	TGTGCCAGCAGGGTGGACAGGGGGCTTGATGAGCAGTTCTTC	CASRVDRGLDEQFF
TRBD1	TRBV10-2	-	TRBJ1-3	TGCGCCAGCAGTGCGGGACAGGGAGGAGGAAACACCATATATTTT	CASSAGQGGGNTIYF
-	TRBV11-2	once	TRBJ2-7	TGTGCCAGCAGTCGAGGGTACGAGCAGTACTTC	CASSRGYEQYF
TRBD2	TRBV7-9	-	TRBJ2-1	TGTGCCAGCAGCTCCTTTGGCGGGAGACTCTACAATGAGCAGTTCTTC	CASSSFGGRLYNEQFF
TRBD1	TRBV5-1	-	TRBJ2-7	TGCGCCAGCAATCCCTCCCCGGGACAGGGAAACTACGAGCAGTACTTC	CASNPSPGQGNYEQYF
TRBD2	TRBV19	-	TRBJ2-3	TGTGCCAGTACTCTCGGACTAGATAGCACAGATACGCAGTATTTT	CASTLGLDSTDTQYF
-	TRBV11-2	few	TRBJ1-4	TGTGCCAGCAGCTCAACGGACGGAGCAACTAATGAAAAACTGTTTTTT	CASSSTDGATNEKLFF
-	TRBV27	-	TRBJ2-7	TGTGCCAGGGTCTCGGGGGTGGGACAGACCTACGAGCAGTACTTC	CARVSGVGQTYEQYF
-	TRBV4-1	few	TRBJ1-1	TGCGCCAGCAGCCAAGGAATGCACCTGAACACTGAAGCTTTCTTT	CASSQGMHLNTEAFF
-	TRBV7-8	-	TRBJ2-1	TGTGCCAGCAGCGCGCGACAGTACAATGAGCAGTTCTTC	CASSARQYNEQFF
-	TRBV13	-	TRBJ1-6	TGTGCCAGCAGCTTTGGAGGGGAGAATTCACCCCTCCACTTT	CASSFGGENSPLHF
-	TRBV4-3	-	TRBJ1-1	TGCGCCAGCAGCCAAGCCGGAGACCTGAACACTGAAGCTTTCTTT	CASSQAGDLNTEAFF
-	TRBV5-1	-	TRBJ2-7	TGCGCCAGCAGCCCCTCAGCCTACGAGCAGTACTTC	CASSPSAYEQYF
TRBD1	TRBV28	-	TRBJ1-1	TGTGCCAGCAGTTTGGGACAGATGAACACTGAAGCTTTCTTT	CASSLGQMNTEAFF
-	TRBV4-3	-	TRBJ2-2	TGCGCCAGCAGCCAAGATAAGGTTTTAGGCACCGGGGAGCTGTTTTTT	CASSQDKVLGTGELFF
TRBD1	TRBV28	-	TRBJ1-2	TGTGCCAGCAGTTTATGGGGGATCCGGGACAGGTCCGCCAAGGACTATGGCTACACCTTC	CASSLWGIRDRSAKDYGYTF
-	TRBV6-5	-	TRBJ2-5	TGTGCCAGCAGTCCCCCGGGACTGCTACAAGAGACCCAGTACTTC	CASSPPGLLQETQYF
-	TRBV19	-	TRBJ2-3	TGTGCCAGTAGTACGACGGGAACGTCAGATACGCAGTATTTT	CASSTTGTSDTQYF
-	TRBV7-9	few	TRBJ2-7	TGTGCCAGCAGCGCTGGACTCTCCTACGAGCAGTACTTC	CASSAGLSYEQYF
-	TRBV28	-	TRBJ2-7	TGTGCCAGCAGTTTGCGGGGAGCCCGATCCTACGAGCAGTACTTC	CASSLRGARSYEQYF
-	TRBV19	-	TRBJ1-5	TGTGCCAGTAGTCTCGATGGGCGAACGAGCAATCAGCCCCAGCATTTT	CASSLDGRTSNQPQHF
-	TRBV7-8	-	TRBJ2-3	TGTGCCAGCAGCCCTCTCGAGAGGTCCACAGATACGCAGTATTTT	CASSPLERSTDTQYF
-	TRBV7-8	few	TRBJ2-7	TGTGCCAGCAGCTTAGTTTCAGGAACGGGGTACGAGCAGTACTTC	CASSLVSGTGYEQYF
-	TRBV27	-	TRBJ2-3	TGTGCCAGCAGTTTAAAGAGAGGGGGAGATACGCAGTATTTT	CASSLKRGGDTQYF
TRBD2	TRBV6-5	-	TRBJ2-1	TGTGCCAGCAGTTACTCTCCTAGCGGGGGGGCCCGTGAGCAGTTCTTC	CASSYSPSGGAREQFF
-	TRBV7-2	-	TRBJ2-7	TGTGCCAGCAGCCCCGAGACTGGTTCCTACGAGCAGTACTTC	CASSPETGSYEQYF
-	TRBV5-5	-	TRBJ2-3	TGTGCCAGCAGCTTGACAGGCCGCGCGGTAGATACGCAGTATTTT	CASSLTGRAVDTQYF
TRBD1	TRBV27	-	TRBJ2-7	TGTGCCAGCAGTTTGGGGACAGGGTCCTACGAGCAGTACTTC	CASSLGTGSYEQYF
-	TRBV7-9	-	TRBJ1-6	TGTGCCAGCAGCCCAAGAGGAGGAGGGCCCTATAATTCACCCCTCCACTTT	CASSPRGGGPYNSPLHF
TRBD2	TRBV28	-	TRBJ2-1	TGTGCCAGCGTCCTTGGGGGAGGGATGAACTCCTACAATGAGCAGTTCTTC	CASVLGGGMNSYNEQFF
-	TRBV6-5	-	TRBJ2-7	TGTGCCAGCAGCCCGAGGGGCTCCTACGAGCAGTACTTC	CASSPRGSYEQYF
-	TRBV5-1	-	TRBJ1-1	TGCGCCAGTCTAGACACGGCGGGCACTGAAGCTTTCTTT	CASLDTAGTEAFF
TRBD1	TRBV11-1	-	TRBJ2-3	TGTGCCAGCAGCTTAGGGACAGGGAGAGGAGATACGCAGTATTTT	CASSLGTGRGDTQYF